This is a list of T cell receptor beta chains from one sample in a study of T cell responses to AZD1222 COVID-19 vaccine. TCRdb's table, derived via immunoSEQ multiplex PCR, lists solely in-frame clones and lacks some. Here the sample spans roughly 120,000 clones, approximately 90% being singletons. Specimen: peripheral blood, collected 28 days after the second AZD1222 dose. All receptors come from an adult who received the AZD1222 COVID-19 vaccine. Both conserved end residues are part of each CDR3. The D gene is left open where the match is weak. For some rows the clone size is stated as once, few or many, or as a class when expanded; others skip it.

V: TRBV5-4; J: TRBJ2-1; size: .; D: .; CDR3: CASSFWASSGDEQFF; DNA: TGTGCCAGCAGCTTCTGGGCCTCGTCGGGGGATGAGCAGTTCTTC
V: TRBV7-2; J: TRBJ2-7; size: once; D: .; CDR3: CASSLLRGLPPYEQYF; DNA: TGTGCCAGCAGCTTACTGCGGGGCCTCCCCCCCTACGAGCAGTACTTC
V: TRBV7-2; J: TRBJ1-2; size: .; D: .; CDR3: CASSLVVSQGVGGYTF; DNA: TGTGCCAGCAGCTTAGTAGTGTCGCAGGGAGTCGGAGGCTACACCTTC
V: TRBV6-6; J: TRBJ2-6; size: .; D: .; CDR3: CASYRPGAGANVLTF; DNA: TGTGCCAGCTATAGACCAGGGGCTGGGGCCAACGTCCTGACTTTC
V: TRBV11-2; J: TRBJ1-1; size: .; D: .; CDR3: CASSPRRDTEAFF; DNA: TGTGCCAGCAGCCCCAGACGTGACACTGAAGCTTTCTTT
V: TRBV7-9; J: TRBJ2-7; size: .; D: .; CDR3: CASSHSYEQYF; DNA: TGTGCCAGCAGCCATTCCTACGAGCAGTACTTC
V: TRBV12-5; J: TRBJ1-5; size: .; D: .; CDR3: CASGLNSNQPQHF; DNA: TGTGCTAGTGGTTTGAACAGCAATCAGCCCCAGCATTTT
V: TRBV7-3; J: TRBJ1-3; size: .; D: .; CDR3: CASSFTGRGRNTIYF; DNA: TGTGCCAGCAGCTTTACTGGAAGAGGCAGAAACACCATATATTTT
V: TRBV21-1; J: TRBJ2-7; size: once; D: .; CDR3: CAILDSSHREQYF; DNA: TGTGCCATCTTGGACAGTTCCCATCGCGAGCAGTACTTC
V: TRBV5-1; J: TRBJ2-7; size: once; D: TRBD1; CDR3: CASSPGTGTKPTYEQYF; DNA: TGCGCCAGCAGCCCGGGGACAGGCACCAAGCCTACCTACGAGCAGTACTTC
V: TRBV4-2; J: TRBJ2-7; size: .; D: .; CDR3: CASSQDRVGYSSYEQYF; DNA: TGTGCCAGCAGCCAAGATCGAGTCGGTTACTCCTCCTACGAGCAGTACTTC
V: TRBV7-9; J: TRBJ1-1; size: .; D: .; CDR3: CASSSQTGNTEAFF; DNA: TGTGCCAGCAGCTCACAAACAGGGAACACTGAAGCTTTCTTT
V: TRBV29-1; J: TRBJ2-2; size: .; D: .; CDR3: CSVGSGARAGELFF; DNA: TGCAGCGTTGGGTCGGGGGCAAGAGCCGGGGAGCTGTTTTTT
V: TRBV10-1; J: TRBJ2-7; size: .; D: .; CDR3: CASSDEGPYEGYF; DNA: TGCGCCAGCAGTGATGAGGGTCCCTACGAAGGGTACTTC
V: TRBV5-1; J: TRBJ2-3; size: .; D: TRBD2; CDR3: CASSSGLETDTQYF; DNA: TGCGCCAGCAGCTCCGGACTAGAAACAGATACGCAGTATTTT
V: TRBV5-4; J: TRBJ2-5; size: .; D: .; CDR3: CASSLRGLETQYF; DNA: TGTGCCAGCAGCTTGCGGGGGCTGGAGACCCAGTACTTC
V: TRBV7-2; J: TRBJ1-2; size: .; D: TRBD1; CDR3: CASSARQGTYGYTF; DNA: TGTGCCAGCAGCGCCCGACAGGGGACCTATGGCTACACCTTC
V: TRBV27; J: TRBJ1-5; size: .; D: .; CDR3: CASSLRDSVNQPQHF; DNA: TGTGCCAGCAGTTTGAGGGATTCTGTTAATCAGCCCCAGCATTTT
V: TRBV29-1; J: TRBJ1-2; size: .; D: .; CDR3: CSVVVADYGYTF; DNA: TGCAGCGTTGTAGTGGCCGACTATGGCTACACCTTC
V: TRBV11-1; J: TRBJ1-3; size: .; D: .; CDR3: CASSLAQPNSGNTIYF; DNA: TGTGCCAGCAGCTTAGCGCAACCTAACTCTGGAAACACCATATATTTT
V: TRBV19; J: TRBJ2-1; size: .; D: TRBD1; CDR3: CASSEVHRGHEQFF; DNA: TGTGCCAGTAGCGAGGTTCACAGGGGACATGAGCAGTTCTTC
V: TRBV6-2/TRBV6-3; J: TRBJ1-1; size: .; D: .; CDR3: CASSYSGLNTEAFF; DNA: TGTGCCAGCAGTTACTCTGGGCTGAACACTGAAGCTTTCTTT